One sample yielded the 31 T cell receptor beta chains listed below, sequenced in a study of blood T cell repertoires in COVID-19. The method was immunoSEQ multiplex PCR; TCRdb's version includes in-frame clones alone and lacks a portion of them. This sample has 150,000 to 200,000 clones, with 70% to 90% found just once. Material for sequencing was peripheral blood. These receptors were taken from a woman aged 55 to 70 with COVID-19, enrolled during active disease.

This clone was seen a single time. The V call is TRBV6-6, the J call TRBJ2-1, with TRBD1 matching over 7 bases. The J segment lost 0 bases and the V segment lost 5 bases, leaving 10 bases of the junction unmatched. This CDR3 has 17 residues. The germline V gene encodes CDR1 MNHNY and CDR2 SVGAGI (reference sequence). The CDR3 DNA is TGTGCCAGCAGTCGACAGGGTGATATGGGCTCCTACAATGAGCAGTTCTTC. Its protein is CASSRQGDMGSYNEQFF.

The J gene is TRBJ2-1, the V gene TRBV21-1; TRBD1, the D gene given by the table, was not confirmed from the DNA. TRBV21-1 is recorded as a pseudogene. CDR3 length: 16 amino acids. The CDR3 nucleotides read TGTGCCAGCAGCATCGGGGGGACAGGGACCTACAATGAGCAGTTCTTC. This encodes CASSIGGTGTYNEQFF.

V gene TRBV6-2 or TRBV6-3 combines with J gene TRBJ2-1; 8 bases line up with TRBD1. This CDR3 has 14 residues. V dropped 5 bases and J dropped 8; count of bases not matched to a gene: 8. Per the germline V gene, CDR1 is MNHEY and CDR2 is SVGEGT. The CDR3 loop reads CASSKGQGGHEQFF. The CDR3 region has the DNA TGTGCCAGCAGTAAAGGACAGGGCGGTCATGAGCAGTTCTTC.

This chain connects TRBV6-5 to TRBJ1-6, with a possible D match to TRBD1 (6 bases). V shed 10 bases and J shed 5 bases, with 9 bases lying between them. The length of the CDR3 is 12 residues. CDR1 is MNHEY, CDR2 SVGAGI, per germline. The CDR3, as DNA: TGTGCCACCCACAGGGATAATTCACCCCTCCACTTT. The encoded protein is CATHRDNSPLHF.

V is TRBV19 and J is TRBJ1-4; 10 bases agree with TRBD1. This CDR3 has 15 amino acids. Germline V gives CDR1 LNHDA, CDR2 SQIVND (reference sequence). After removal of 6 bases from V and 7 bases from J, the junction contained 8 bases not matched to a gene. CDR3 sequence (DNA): TGTGCCAGTAGGCTCGGCGGGACAGGGGTTGAAAAACTGTTTTTT. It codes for CASRLGGTGVEKLFF.

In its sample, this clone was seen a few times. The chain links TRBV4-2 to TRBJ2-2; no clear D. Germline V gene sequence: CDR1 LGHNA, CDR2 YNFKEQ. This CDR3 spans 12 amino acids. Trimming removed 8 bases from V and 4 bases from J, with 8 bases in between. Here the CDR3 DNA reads TGTGCCAGCTCCACCGGCACCGGGGAGCTGTTTTTT. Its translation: CASSTGTGELFF.

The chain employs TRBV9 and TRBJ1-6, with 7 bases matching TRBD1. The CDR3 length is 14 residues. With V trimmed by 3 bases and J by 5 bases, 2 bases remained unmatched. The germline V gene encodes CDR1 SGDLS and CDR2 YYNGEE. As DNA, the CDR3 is TGTGCCAGCAGCGCGACAGGGAATAATTCACCCCTCCACTTT. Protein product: CASSATGNNSPLHF. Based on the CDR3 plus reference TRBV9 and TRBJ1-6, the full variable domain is DSGVTQTPKHLITATGQRVTLRCSPRSGDLSVYWYQQSLDQGLQFLIQYYNGEERAKGNILERFSAQQFPDLHSELNLSSLELGDSALYFCASSATGNNSPLHFGNGTRLTVT.

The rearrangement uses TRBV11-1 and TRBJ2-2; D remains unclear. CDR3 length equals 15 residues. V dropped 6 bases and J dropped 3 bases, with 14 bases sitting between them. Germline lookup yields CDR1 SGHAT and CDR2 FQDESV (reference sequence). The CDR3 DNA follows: TGTGCCAGCAGTCAAACACAGTCGTACACCGGGGAGCTGTTTTTT. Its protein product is CASSQTQSYTGELFF.

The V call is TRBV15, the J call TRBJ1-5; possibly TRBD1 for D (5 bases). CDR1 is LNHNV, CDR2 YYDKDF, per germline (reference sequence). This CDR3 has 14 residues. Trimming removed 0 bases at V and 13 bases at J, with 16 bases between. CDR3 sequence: CATSRDLGQGTQHF. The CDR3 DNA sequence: TGTGCCACCAGCAGAGATCTAGGACAAGGGACTCAGCATTTT. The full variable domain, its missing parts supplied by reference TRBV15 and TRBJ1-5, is DAMVIQNPRYQVTQFGKPVTLSCSQTLNHNVMYWYQQKSSQAPKLLFHYYDKDFNNEADTPDNFQSRRPNTSFCFLDIRSPGLGDTAMYLCATSRDLGQGTQHFGDGTRLSIL.

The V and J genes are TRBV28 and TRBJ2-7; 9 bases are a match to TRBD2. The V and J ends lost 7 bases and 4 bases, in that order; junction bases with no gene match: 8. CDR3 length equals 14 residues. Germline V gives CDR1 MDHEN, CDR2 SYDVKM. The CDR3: CASNLSGRLYEQYF. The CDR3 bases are TGTGCCAGCAACCTTAGCGGGAGATTATACGAGCAGTACTTC.

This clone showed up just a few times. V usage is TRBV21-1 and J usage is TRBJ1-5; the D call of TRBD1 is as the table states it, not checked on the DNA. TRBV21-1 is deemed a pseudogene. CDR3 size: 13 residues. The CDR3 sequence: CASRGHINQPQHF. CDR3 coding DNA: TGTGCCAGCAGGGGACATATCAATCAGCCCCAGCATTTT.

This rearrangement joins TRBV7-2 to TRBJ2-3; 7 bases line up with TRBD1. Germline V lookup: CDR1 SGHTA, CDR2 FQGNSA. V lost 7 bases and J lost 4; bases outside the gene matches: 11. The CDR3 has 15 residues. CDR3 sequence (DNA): TGTGCCAGCACCCAATTTAGGGGGCGCCCAGATACGCAGTATTTT. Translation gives CASTQFRGRPDTQYF.

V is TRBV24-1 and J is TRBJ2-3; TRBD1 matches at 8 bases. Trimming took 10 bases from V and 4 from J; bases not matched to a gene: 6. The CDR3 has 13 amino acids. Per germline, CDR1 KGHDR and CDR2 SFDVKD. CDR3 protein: CATTGAISDTQYF. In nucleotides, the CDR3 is TGTGCCACGACAGGGGCGATATCAGATACGCAGTATTTT.

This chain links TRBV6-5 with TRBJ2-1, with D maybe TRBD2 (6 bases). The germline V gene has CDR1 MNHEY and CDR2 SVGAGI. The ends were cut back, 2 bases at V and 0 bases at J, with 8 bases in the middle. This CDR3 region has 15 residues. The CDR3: CASSYAGSSYNEQFF. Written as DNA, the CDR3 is TGTGCCAGCAGTTACGCGGGATCCTCCTACAATGAGCAGTTCTTC.

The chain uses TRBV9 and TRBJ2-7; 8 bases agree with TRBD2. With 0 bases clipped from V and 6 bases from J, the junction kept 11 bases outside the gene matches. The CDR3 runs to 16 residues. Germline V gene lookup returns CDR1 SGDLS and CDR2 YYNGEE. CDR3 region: CASSVAAGPRGGEQYF. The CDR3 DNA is TGTGCCAGCAGCGTAGCAGCGGGACCACGGGGGGGCGAGCAGTACTTC.

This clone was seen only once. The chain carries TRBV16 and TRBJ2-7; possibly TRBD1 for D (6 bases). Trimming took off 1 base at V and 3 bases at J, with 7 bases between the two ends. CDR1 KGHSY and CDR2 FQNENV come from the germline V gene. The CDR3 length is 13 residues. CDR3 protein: CASSQLTGYEQYF. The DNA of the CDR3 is TGTGCCAGCAGCCAATTGACAGGCTACGAGCAGTACTTC.

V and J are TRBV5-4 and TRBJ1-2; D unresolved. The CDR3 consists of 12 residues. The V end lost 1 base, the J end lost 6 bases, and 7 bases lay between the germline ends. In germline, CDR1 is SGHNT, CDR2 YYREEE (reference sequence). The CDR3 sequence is CASSLFYHGYTF. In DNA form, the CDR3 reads TGTGCCAGCAGCTTGTTTTATCATGGCTACACCTTC.

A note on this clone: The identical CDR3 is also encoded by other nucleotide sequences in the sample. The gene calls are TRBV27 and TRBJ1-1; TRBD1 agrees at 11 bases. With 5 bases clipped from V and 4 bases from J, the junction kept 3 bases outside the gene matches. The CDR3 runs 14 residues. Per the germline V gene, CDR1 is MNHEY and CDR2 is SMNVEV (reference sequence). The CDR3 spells CASSPGTGGTEAFF. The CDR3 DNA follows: TGTGCCAGCAGTCCCGGGACAGGGGGCACTGAAGCTTTCTTT.

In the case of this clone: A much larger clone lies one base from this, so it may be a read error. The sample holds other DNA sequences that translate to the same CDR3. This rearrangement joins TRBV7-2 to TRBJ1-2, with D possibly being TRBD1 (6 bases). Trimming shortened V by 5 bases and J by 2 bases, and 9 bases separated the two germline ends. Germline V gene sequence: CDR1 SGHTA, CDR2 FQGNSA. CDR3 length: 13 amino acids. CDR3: CASSATGNYGYTF. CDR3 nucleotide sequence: TGTGCCAGCAGCGCGACAGGAAACTATGGCTACACCTTC. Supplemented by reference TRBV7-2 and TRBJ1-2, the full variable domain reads GAGVSQSPSNKVTEKGKDVELRCDPISGHTALYWYRQSLGQGLEFLIYFQGNSAPDKSGLPSDRFSAERTGGSVSTLTIQRTQQEDSAVYLCASSATGNYGYTFGSGTRLTVV.

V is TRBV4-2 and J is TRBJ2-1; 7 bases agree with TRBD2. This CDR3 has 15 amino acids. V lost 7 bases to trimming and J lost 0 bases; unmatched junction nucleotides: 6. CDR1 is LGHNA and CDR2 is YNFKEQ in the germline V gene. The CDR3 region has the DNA TGTGCCAGCAACCCCCGGACTAGCTCCTACAATGAGCAGTTCTTC. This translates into CASNPRTSSYNEQFF.

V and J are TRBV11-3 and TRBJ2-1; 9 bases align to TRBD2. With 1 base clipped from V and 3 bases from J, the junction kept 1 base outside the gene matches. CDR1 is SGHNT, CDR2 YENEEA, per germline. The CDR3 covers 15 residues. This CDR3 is CASSLVAGVYNEQFF. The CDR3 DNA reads TGTGCCAGCAGCTTAGTAGCGGGAGTCTACAATGAGCAGTTCTTC.

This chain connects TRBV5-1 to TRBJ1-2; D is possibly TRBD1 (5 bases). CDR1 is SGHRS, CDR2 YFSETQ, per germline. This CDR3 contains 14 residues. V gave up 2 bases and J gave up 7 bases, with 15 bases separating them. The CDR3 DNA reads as TGCGCCAGCAGCTTATCCCGGGGGACGGCTGGCTACACCTTC. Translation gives CASSLSRGTAGYTF.

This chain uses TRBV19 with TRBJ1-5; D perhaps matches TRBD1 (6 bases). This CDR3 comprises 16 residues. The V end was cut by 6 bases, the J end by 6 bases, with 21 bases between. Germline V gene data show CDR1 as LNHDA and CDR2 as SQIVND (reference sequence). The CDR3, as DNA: TGTGCCAGTAGATCCCCCGCAGGGGCGGGGGTTCAGCCCCAGCATTTT. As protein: CASRSPAGAGVQPQHF.

The CDR3 DNA reads TGCGCCAGCAGCTTGGAGGCGGCCGGAAATGAAAAACTGTTTTTT. It encodes CASSLEAAGNEKLFF. This chain uses TRBV5-1 with TRBJ1-4; D gene uncertain. The V and J ends lost 0 bases and 5 bases respectively, with 11 bases between them. CDR1 is SGHRS, CDR2 YFSETQ, per germline. This CDR3 spans 15 amino acids. The complete variable domain, with remaining parts taken from reference TRBV5-1 and TRBJ1-4, reads KAGVTQTPRYLIKTRGQQVTLSCSPISGHRSVSWYQQTPGQGLQFLFEYFSETQRNKGNFPGRFSGRQFSNSRSEMNVSTLELGDSALYLCASSLEAAGNEKLFFGSGTQLSVL.

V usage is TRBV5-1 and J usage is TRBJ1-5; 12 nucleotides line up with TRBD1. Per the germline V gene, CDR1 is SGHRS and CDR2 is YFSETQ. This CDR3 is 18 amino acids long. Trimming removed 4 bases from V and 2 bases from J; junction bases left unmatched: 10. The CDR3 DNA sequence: TGCGCCAGCAGCCCTGGGACAGGGGGCATTGGGGGCAATCAGCCCCAGCATTTT. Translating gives CASSPGTGGIGGNQPQHF.

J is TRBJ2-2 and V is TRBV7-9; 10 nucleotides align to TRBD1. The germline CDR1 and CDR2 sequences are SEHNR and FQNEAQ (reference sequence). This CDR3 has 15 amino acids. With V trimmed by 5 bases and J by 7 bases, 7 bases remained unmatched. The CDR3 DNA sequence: TGTGCCAGCAGCCGGGACAGGGGTCATAACGGGGAGCTGTTTTTT. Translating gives CASSRDRGHNGELFF.

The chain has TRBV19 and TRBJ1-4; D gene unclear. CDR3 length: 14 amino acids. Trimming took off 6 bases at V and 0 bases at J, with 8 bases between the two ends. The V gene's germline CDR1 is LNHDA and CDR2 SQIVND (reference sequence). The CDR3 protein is CASSDRATNEKLFF. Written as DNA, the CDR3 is TGTGCCAGTAGCGATAGAGCAACTAATGAAAAACTGTTTTTT.

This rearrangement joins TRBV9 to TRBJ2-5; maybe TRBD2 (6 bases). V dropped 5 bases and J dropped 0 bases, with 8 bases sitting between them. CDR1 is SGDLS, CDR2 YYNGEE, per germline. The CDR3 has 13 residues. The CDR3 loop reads CASRRGNQETQYF. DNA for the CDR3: TGTGCCAGCAGACGCGGGAACCAAGAGACCCAGTACTTC.

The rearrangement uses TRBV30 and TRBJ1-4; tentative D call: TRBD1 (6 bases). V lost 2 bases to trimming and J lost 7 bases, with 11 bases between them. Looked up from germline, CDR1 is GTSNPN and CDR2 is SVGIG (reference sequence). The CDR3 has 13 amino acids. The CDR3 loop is CAWSQQGVEKLFF. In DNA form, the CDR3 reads TGTGCCTGGAGTCAACAGGGAGTTGAAAAACTGTTTTTT.

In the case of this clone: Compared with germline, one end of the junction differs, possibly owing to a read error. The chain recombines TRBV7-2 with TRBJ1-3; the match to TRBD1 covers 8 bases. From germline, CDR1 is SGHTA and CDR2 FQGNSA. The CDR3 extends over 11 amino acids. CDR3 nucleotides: TGTGCCAGCAGCTTAGGGACAGGGACGGATTTT. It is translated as CASSLGTGTDF.

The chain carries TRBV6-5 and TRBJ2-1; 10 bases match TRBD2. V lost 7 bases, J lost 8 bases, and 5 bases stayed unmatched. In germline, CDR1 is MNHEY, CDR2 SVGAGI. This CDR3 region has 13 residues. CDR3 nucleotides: TGTGCCAGCACCCGAGCGGGAGGGGATGAGCAGTTCTTC. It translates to CASTRAGGDEQFF.